These 22 T cell receptor beta chains originate from one sample sequenced in a study of blood T cell repertoires in COVID-19 (dated by TCRdb to 2018 to 2021). The receptor library was made with the immunoSEQ multiplex PCR assay. Not all clones reach the TCRdb copy of this immuneACCESS table, which keeps in-frame sequences only. Checked studies attribute under half of the gap to unresolved V genes and leave the rest unexplained. The sample data list approximately 190,000 clones, and roughly 87% of these were observed just once. Of the sample, under 7.5% is held by the ten largest clones. Sample: peripheral blood. Receptors originate from a woman between 35 and 50 years old with acute or convalescent COVID-19.

V is TRBV7-6 and J is TRBJ2-1; TRBD2 aligns across 7 bases. This CDR3 is 16 amino acids long. Trimming at V came to 5 bases and at J to 0 bases, leaving 7 bases not matched to a gene. Germline CDR1 is SGHVS and CDR2 is FNYEAQ. The CDR3 loop reads CASSRLGGYSYNEQFF. The CDR3 coding sequence is TGTGCCAGCAGCCGATTGGGGGGGTACTCCTACAATGAGCAGTTCTTC.

This clone was counted once. The gene calls are TRBV18 and TRBJ1-5; D gene ambiguous. Germline loops: CDR1 KGHSH, CDR2 LQKENI. V was shortened by 8 bases and J by 6 bases, with 14 bases between the two germline ends. The CDR3 totals 13 residues. The CDR3 sequence is CASRAEGGQPQHF. The CDR3 nucleotides are TGTGCCAGCCGGGCGGAGGGAGGTCAGCCCCAGCATTTT. The variable domain in full, with the rest retrieved from reference TRBV18 and TRBJ1-5, is NAGVMQNPRHLVRRRGQEARLRCSPMKGHSHVYWYRQLPEEGLKFMVYLQKENIIDESGMPKERFSAEFPKEGPSILRIQQVVRGDSAAYFCASRAEGGQPQHFGDGTRLSIL.

Written as DNA, the CDR3 is TGTGCCAGCTCACAGGAGGGCGACGGCGCCTATGGCTACACCTTC. Residues: CASSQEGDGAYGYTF. J is TRBJ1-2 and V is TRBV18, with D unclear. CDR3 length: 15 residues. CDR1 is KGHSH, CDR2 LQKENI, per germline. The V end lost 4 bases, the J end lost 4 bases, and 16 bases lay between the germline ends.

The chain employs TRBV6-5 and TRBJ2-1; D unresolved. This CDR3 comprises 14 residues. Germline CDR1 and CDR2: MNHEY and SVGAGI. Trimming pared 1 base from V and 10 bases from J, leaving 14 bases between. The CDR3 sequence is CASSYWLAAEEQFF. DNA of the CDR3: TGTGCCAGCAGTTACTGGTTGGCGGCCGAGGAGCAGTTCTTC.

The chain is built from TRBV9 and TRBJ1-3; 7 bases map to TRBD1. CDR3 size: 16 residues. V lost 0 bases and J lost 0; bases outside the gene matches: 3. Germline CDR1 SGDLS, CDR2 YYNGEE. The CDR3: CASSVVGQISGNTIYF. The CDR3, as DNA: TGTGCCAGCAGCGTAGTGGGACAGATCTCTGGAAACACCATATATTTT.

V gene TRBV5-1 combines with J gene TRBJ2-1, with 7 bases matching TRBD1. The CDR3 is 16 amino acids. V trimming: 4 bases; J trimming: 6 bases; junction bases outside the gene matches: 13. The germline V gene has CDR1 SGHRS and CDR2 YFSETQ. This CDR3 is CASSPSPGTVSNEQFF. DNA of the CDR3: TGCGCCAGCAGCCCAAGCCCGGGGACAGTAAGCAATGAGCAGTTCTTC.

CDR3 sequence: CASSRPVSSTNEKLFF. CDR3 sequence (DNA): TGCGCCAGCAGCCGCCCGGTTTCATCAACTAATGAAAAACTGTTTTTT. The chain recombines TRBV4-1 with TRBJ1-4, with D unresolved. V shed 4 bases and J shed 0 bases, with 12 bases lying between them. The CDR3 runs to 16 residues. CDR1 and CDR2 (germline): MGHRA, YSYEKL.

The chain is built from TRBV5-1 and TRBJ1-1; D is uncertain. Germline V CDR1 and CDR2: SGHRS, YFSETQ. The CDR3 is 16 amino acids. V lost 4 bases to trimming and J lost 4 bases, with 20 bases between them. This CDR3 is CASSVSNSNRGTEAFF. The CDR3 DNA reads TGCGCCAGCAGCGTCTCCAACAGCAACCGGGGCACTGAAGCTTTCTTT. Using reference TRBV5-1 and TRBJ1-1 for the parts outside the CDR3, the full variable domain is KAGVTQTPRYLIKTRGQQVTLSCSPISGHRSVSWYQQTPGQGLQFLFEYFSETQRNKGNFPGRFSGRQFSNSRSEMNVSTLELGDSALYLCASSVSNSNRGTEAFFGQGTRLTVV.

V and J are TRBV19 and TRBJ1-1, with D tentatively TRBD1 (6 bases). The CDR3 consists of 17 residues. Germline V gives CDR1 LNHDA, CDR2 SQIVND (reference sequence). V lost 5 bases and J 0 bases, leaving 19 bases between the germline ends. CDR3 nucleotide sequence: TGTGCCAGTAGTTTTGACAGAGCGACAGGTTTGAACACTGAAGCTTTCTTT. Protein: CASSFDRATGLNTEAFF.

This chain joins TRBV18 and TRBJ2-3; D is possibly TRBD2 (6 bases). Germline V gives CDR1 KGHSH, CDR2 LQKENI. V lost 2 bases and J lost 2, with 11 bases in between. This CDR3 is built from 15 residues. This CDR3 reads CASSPTEGSTDTQYF. CDR3 coding DNA: TGTGCCAGCTCACCAACGGAGGGATCCACAGATACGCAGTATTTT.

The genes are TRBV15 and TRBJ1-1; tentatively, D is TRBD1 (6 bases). V lost 2 bases to trimming and J lost 1 base, with 14 bases between them. Germline-derived CDR1 and CDR2 are LNHNV and YYDKDF (reference sequence). This CDR3 has 16 amino acids. For the CDR3, the DNA is TGTGCCACCAGCAGATACACAGGGTCGGCGAACACTGAAGCTTTCTTT. Encoded protein: CATSRYTGSANTEAFF.

The chain couples TRBV5-1 to TRBJ2-7; 10 bases agree with TRBD1. The V gene end was trimmed by 5 bases and the J gene end by 3 bases; junction bases not matched to a gene: 5. Germline V CDR1 and CDR2: SGHRS, YFSETQ. The CDR3 runs to 14 residues. In DNA, the CDR3 is TGCGCCAGCAGTCCGGACAGGGGGATCTACGAGCAGTACTTC. Translation: CASSPDRGIYEQYF.

The chain joins TRBV6-5 to TRBJ1-1, with a possible D match to TRBD1 (6 bases). This CDR3 is built from 15 residues. Germline loops: CDR1 MNHEY, CDR2 SVGAGI. Trimming pared 0 bases from V and 1 base from J, leaving 9 bases between. Here the CDR3 reads CASSYSGRGNTEAFF. The CDR3 coding sequence is TGTGCCAGCAGTTACTCGGGCAGGGGGAACACTGAAGCTTTCTTT.

V usage is TRBV7-9 and J usage is TRBJ1-2; perhaps TRBD1 as D (5 bases). V lost 5 bases and J 5 bases, leaving 21 bases between the germline ends. CDR3 size: 16 residues. Germline values: CDR1 SEHNR, CDR2 FQNEAQ (reference sequence). The CDR3 nucleotides are TGTGCCAGCAGCGCGGGGACTCACAAGGCGGTTTATGGCTACACCTTC. It specifies CASSAGTHKAVYGYTF.

There are a few counts of this clone. V and J are TRBV3-1 (or the pseudogene TRBV3-2) and TRBJ2-7; D unclear. The CDR3 loop spans 12 amino acids. Germline CDR1 LGHDT, CDR2 YNNKEL (reference sequence). V was clipped by 3 bases and J by 7 bases, with 10 bases between them. CDR3 DNA sequence: TGTGCCAGCAGCCAGGCGGATCGGGAGCAGTACTTC. Its protein product is CASSQADREQYF.

The CDR3 nucleotides are TGTGCCAGCAGTGAACCCCCCCCGGGAGCTTTCTTT. Translated, it gives CASSEPPPGAFF. The chain joins TRBV25-1 to TRBJ1-1; D not resolved. CDR3 length: 12 amino acids. With 2 bases removed from V and 10 bases from J, the gap between germline ends came to 11 bases. Germline-derived CDR1 and CDR2 are MGHDK and SYGVNS.

The V gene is TRBV6-2 or TRBV6-3, the J gene TRBJ2-7; D may be TRBD2 (6 bases). CDR3 length: 15 residues. Germline values: CDR1 MNHEY, CDR2 SVGEGT. The V gene lost 4 bases and the J gene lost 3 bases, with 16 bases spanning the gap. CDR3 residues: CASSLKTGGSYEQYF. CDR3 sequence (DNA): TGTGCCAGCAGTTTAAAGACTGGAGGGAGCTACGAGCAGTACTTC.

The chain combines TRBV12-3 or TRBV12-4 with TRBJ1-2, with TRBD1 as a possible D gene (5 bases). The V end was cut by 7 bases, the J end by 5 bases, with 14 bases between. There are 13 residues in the CDR3. In DNA form, the CDR3 reads TGTGCCAGCATCCTCACAGGAAAGTATGGCTACACCTTC. Amino acid sequence: CASILTGKYGYTF.

The chain combines TRBV5-1 with TRBJ2-7, with D unclear. Germline loops: CDR1 SGHRS, CDR2 YFSETQ. V dropped 0 bases and J dropped 4 bases, with 14 bases sitting between them. This CDR3 spans 15 amino acids. The CDR3 nucleotides are TGCGCCAGCAGCTTGGGACACCTAACCAATTACGAGCAGTACTTC. The encoded protein is CASSLGHLTNYEQYF.

This rearrangement joins TRBV7-6 to TRBJ1-3; possibly TRBD1 for D (6 bases). The germline gives CDR1 SGHVS, CDR2 FNYEAQ. This CDR3 region has 16 residues. V dropped 2 bases and J dropped 0 bases, with 11 bases sitting between them. This CDR3 is CASSLNQGYSGNTIYF. The CDR3 region has the DNA TGTGCCAGCAGCTTAAATCAGGGGTACTCTGGAAACACCATATATTTT.

The V and J genes are TRBV9 and TRBJ2-4, with 9 bases that match TRBD1. After removal of 4 bases from V and 2 bases from J, the junction contained 7 bases not matched to a gene. This CDR3 comprises 16 residues. Germline assignment: CDR1 SGDLS and CDR2 YYNGEE. The CDR3 here is CASSPWTGATKNIQYF. Written as DNA, the CDR3 is TGTGCCAGCAGCCCATGGACAGGGGCTACCAAAAACATTCAGTACTTC.

The V and J genes are TRBV28 and TRBJ1-2; TRBD1 agrees at 7 bases. Looked up from germline, CDR1 is MDHEN and CDR2 is SYDVKM. The CDR3 extends over 17 amino acids. V dropped 5 bases and J dropped 4; count of bases not matched to a gene: 16. CDR3: CASSTPGVTGWVYGYTF. In nucleotides, the CDR3 is TGTGCCAGCAGTACTCCCGGGGTGACAGGGTGGGTCTATGGCTACACCTTC.